This entry lists 13 T cell receptor beta chains sequenced from one sample in a study of T-cell reconstitution after alpha-beta-depleted transplantation in children. TCRbeta library construction was performed incorporating unique molecular identifiers. Each CDR3 protein gets one entry after TCRdb re-called the PCR reads with MiXCR. This sample has about 610,000 distinct CDR3 sequences, with 8% to 11% found just once. The sequencing used PBMCs from the stem cell graft donor, collected from the stem cell graft. The receptors stem from a human donor who donated a stem cell graft to a child with acute myeloid leukemia.

This clonotype has only a few counts. The V gene is TRBV20-1, the J gene TRBJ1-3; D remains unclear. Germline loops: CDR1 DFQATT, CDR2 SNEGSKA (reference sequence). V was clipped by 0 bases and J by 0 bases, with 9 bases between them. This CDR3 region has 15 residues. CDR3 DNA: TGCAGTGCTAGAGATGCTCAGAGCTCTGGAAACACCATATATTTT. It yields the protein CSARDAQSSGNTIYF.

The sample holds many counts of this clonotype. The DNA of the CDR3 is TGTGCCAGCAGTTCAACGGGACAGATATCCTACGAGCAGTACTTC. This sequence encodes CASSSTGQISYEQYF. The chain couples TRBV28 to TRBJ2-7; 7 bases agree with TRBD1. Germline CDR1 MDHEN, CDR2 SYDVKM. J lost 1 base, V lost 4 bases, and 7 bases had no gene match. This CDR3 region has 15 residues.

This chain links TRBV12-3 or TRBV12-4 with TRBJ1-2; D uncertain. Deletions cut 6 bases from V and 0 bases from J, with 11 bases between. The CDR3 runs 14 residues. CDR3 amino acids: CASSLGVANYGYTF. In nucleotides, the CDR3 is TGTGCCAGCAGCCTCGGGGTAGCTAACTATGGCTACACCTTC.

This clonotype was recorded at least ten times. This chain joins TRBV2 and TRBJ1-1; 7 nucleotides line up with TRBD1. CDR1 and CDR2 from the germline V gene are SNHLY and FYNNEI. The CDR3 runs 15 residues. Trimming removed 6 bases from V and 4 bases from J; junction bases left unmatched: 11. CDR3 DNA: TGTGCCAGCAGCGATCTTAGGGGGCCGGGCACTGAAGCTTTCTTT. The encoded protein is CASSDLRGPGTEAFF. The entire variable domain, with the rest obtained from reference TRBV2 and TRBJ1-1, is as follows: EPEVTQTPSHQVTQMGQEVILRCVPISNHLYFYWYRQILGQKVEFLVSFYNNEISEKSEIFDDQFSVERPDGSNFTLKIRSTKLEDSAMYFCASSDLRGPGTEAFFGQGTRLTVV.

This clonotype was observed many times. This chain joins TRBV29-1 and TRBJ2-7; D uncertain. CDR3 length: 13 residues. V was shortened by 4 bases and J by 3 bases, with 13 bases between the two germline ends. From germline, CDR1 is SQVTM and CDR2 ANQGSEA. The CDR3 bases are TGCAGCGTTGTCGCTTCGGCGAGCTACGAGCAGTACTTC. Translated: CSVVASASYEQYF.

This clonotype showed up many times. The V and J genes are TRBV20-1 and TRBJ1-6, with 8 nucleotides matching TRBD1. V lost 0 bases to trimming and J lost 14 bases; unmatched junction nucleotides: 9. The CDR3 runs 14 residues. Germline V lookup: CDR1 DFQATT, CDR2 SNEGSKA (reference sequence). The CDR3 DNA follows: TGCAGTGCTAGAGATGGGACAGGAGGTCGATCCCTCCACTTT. Encoded protein: CSARDGTGGRSLHF.

This clonotype has more than one count but fewer than ten. V is TRBV7-2 and J is TRBJ1-5; TRBD1 agrees at 7 bases. V shed 5 bases, J shed 1 base, and the junction held 5 bases outside the gene matches. CDR3 length equals 15 residues. Germline-derived CDR1 and CDR2 are SGHTA and FQGNSA. As DNA, the CDR3 is TGTGCCAGCAGCGCGACAGGGCCGAGCAATCAGCCCCAGCATTTT. Protein sequence: CASSATGPSNQPQHF.

This clonotype was seen at least ten times. The rearrangement joins TRBV5-1 to TRBJ2-2; perhaps TRBD2 as D (5 bases). Deletions cut 9 bases from V and 4 bases from J, with 10 bases between. Per the germline V gene, CDR1 is SGHRS and CDR2 is YFSETQ. The CDR3 is 12 residues long. CDR3 residues: CAIQEGTGELFF. DNA of the CDR3: TGCGCCATCCAAGAGGGCACCGGGGAGCTGTTTTTT. Full variable domain (remainder filled in from reference TRBV5-1 and TRBJ2-2): KAGVTQTPRYLIKTRGQQVTLSCSPISGHRSVSWYQQTPGQGLQFLFEYFSETQRNKGNFPGRFSGRQFSNSRSEMNVSTLELGDSALYLCAIQEGTGELFFGEGSRLTVL.

This clonotype was counted at least ten times. The chain recombines TRBV19 with TRBJ1-1; TRBD1 might be the D (5 bases). The germline V gene has CDR1 LNHDA and CDR2 SQIVND (reference sequence). Trimming pared 7 bases from V and 4 bases from J, leaving 19 bases between. The CDR3 sequence is 15 residues long. DNA of the CDR3: TGTGCCAGTAAAAGGAGCAGGGAAAAGGGCACTGAAGCTTTCTTT. Protein: CASKRSREKGTEAFF.

This clonotype turned up a few times. The chain combines TRBV15 with TRBJ1-2; D perhaps matches TRBD1 (5 bases). The CDR3 contains 15 residues. Trimming pared 5 bases from V and 3 bases from J, leaving 16 bases between. Per the germline V gene, CDR1 is LNHNV and CDR2 is YYDKDF (reference sequence). The CDR3 protein is CATSQGLTGDYGYTF. As DNA, the CDR3 is TGTGCCACCAGCCAGGGACTGACCGGAGACTATGGCTACACCTTC.

This clonotype was picked up many times. This chain uses TRBV20-1 with TRBJ1-6, with no clear D. The CDR3 extends over 13 amino acids. Trimming took 6 bases from V and 9 from J, leaving 15 bases between them. The V gene's germline CDR1 is DFQATT and CDR2 SNEGSKA (reference sequence). CDR3 protein: CSAREAVSSPLHF. The CDR3 DNA sequence: TGCAGTGCCCGGGAGGCCGTTAGTTCACCCCTCCACTTT.

This clonotype showed up just a few times. The rearrangement joins TRBV3-1 to TRBJ2-1; 13 bases are shared with TRBD2. CDR3 size: 17 residues. CDR1 and CDR2 (germline): LGHDT, YNNKEL (reference sequence). With V trimmed by 6 bases and J by 7 bases, 12 bases remained unmatched. The CDR3 here is CASRIGTSGIGSNEQFF. CDR3 bases: TGTGCCAGCAGAATCGGGACTAGCGGGATAGGATCAAATGAGCAGTTCTTC.

The V and J genes are TRBV20-1 and TRBJ2-7; TRBD2 matches at 8 bases. The germline V gene encodes CDR1 DFQATT and CDR2 SNEGSKA (reference sequence). The CDR3 length is 16 residues. The trim removed 2 bases at V and 1 base at J, leaving 10 bases unmatched. Here the CDR3 reads CSARPFLGGRSYEQYF. The CDR3 nucleotides are TGCAGTGCTAGACCCTTTCTGGGCGGGAGGTCCTACGAGCAGTACTTC.